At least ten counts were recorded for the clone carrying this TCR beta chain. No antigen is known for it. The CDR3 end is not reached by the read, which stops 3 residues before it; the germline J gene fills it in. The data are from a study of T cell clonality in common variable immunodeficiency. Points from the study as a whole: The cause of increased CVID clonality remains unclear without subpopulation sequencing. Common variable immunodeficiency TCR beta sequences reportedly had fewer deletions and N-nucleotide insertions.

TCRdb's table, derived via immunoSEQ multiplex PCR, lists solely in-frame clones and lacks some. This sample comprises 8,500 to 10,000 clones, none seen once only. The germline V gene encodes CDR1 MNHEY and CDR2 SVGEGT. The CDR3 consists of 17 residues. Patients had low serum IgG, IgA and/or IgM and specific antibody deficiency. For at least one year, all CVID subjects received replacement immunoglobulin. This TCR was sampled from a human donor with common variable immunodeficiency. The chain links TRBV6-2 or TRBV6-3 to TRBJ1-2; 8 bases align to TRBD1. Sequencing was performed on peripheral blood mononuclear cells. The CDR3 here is CASRPYTQTGAFDGYTF. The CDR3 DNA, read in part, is TGTGCCAGCAGACCGTATACTCAGACAGGGGCGTTCGACGGC.